One and the same sample provided the 24 T cell receptor beta chains below, sequenced in a study of T cell responses to AZD1222 COVID-19 vaccine. Profiling relied on immunoSEQ multiplex PCR, and the TCRdb table lists in-frame clones only, not all of them. The sample lists some 150,000 clones, around nine tenths seen once, with over 15% in the top ten. The sequenced sample was peripheral blood, obtained on day 0 of AZD1222 vaccination. The origin of the receptors is an adult in good health.

The V call is TRBV19, the J call TRBJ1-1, with 7 bases aligning to TRBD1. The CDR3 is 14 residues long. Germline-derived CDR1 and CDR2 are LNHDA and SQIVND (reference sequence). Trimming cost V 4 bases and J 3 bases; bases outside gene matches: 5. The CDR3 nucleotides read TGTGCCAGTAGTACCCCCAGGGGGGACACTGAAGCTTTCTTT. It translates to CASSTPRGDTEAFF.

This sequence joins TRBV2 and TRBJ1-1, with D unresolved. The CDR3 has 10 residues. Germline values: CDR1 SNHLY, CDR2 FYNNEI. V lost 7 bases, J lost 6 bases, and 6 bases lay in between. DNA for the CDR3: TGTGCCAGCACCCGGTCTGAAGCTTTCTTT. This codes for CASTRSEAFF.

Notes on this clone: Germline and junction disagree at one end, which may indicate a read error. The chain links TRBV7-7 to TRBJ2-6; D unresolved. The germline V gene encodes CDR1 SSHAT and CDR2 FNYEAQ (reference sequence). The CDR3 covers 13 residues. DNA for the CDR3: TGTGCTAGCAGCCCTTCTGGGGCCAACGTCCTGACTTTC. As protein: CASSPSGANVLTF.

The J gene is TRBJ1-5, the V gene TRBV3-1 (or the pseudogene TRBV3-2); D unresolved. This CDR3 spans 15 amino acids. CDR1 and CDR2 (germline): LGHDT, YNNKEL (reference sequence). The V gene lost 1 base and the J gene lost 0 bases, with 7 bases spanning the gap. CDR3 bases: TGTGCCAGCAGCCAAGCCCCGGTTAGCAATCAGCCCCAGCATTTT. Its protein product is CASSQAPVSNQPQHF.

The genes are TRBV5-1 and TRBJ2-1, with D unresolved. Germline values: CDR1 SGHRS, CDR2 YFSETQ. Trimming took off 1 base at V and 7 bases at J, with 12 bases between the two ends. The CDR3 is made up of 14 amino acids. The CDR3 sequence is CASSLPDGTNEQFF. The CDR3 nucleotides read TGCGCCAGCAGCTTGCCGGACGGAACTAATGAGCAGTTCTTC. The complete variable domain, with remaining parts taken from reference TRBV5-1 and TRBJ2-1, reads KAGVTQTPRYLIKTRGQQVTLSCSPISGHRSVSWYQQTPGQGLQFLFEYFSETQRNKGNFPGRFSGRQFSNSRSEMNVSTLELGDSALYLCASSLPDGTNEQFFGPGTRLTVL.

The chain recombines TRBV5-4 with TRBJ1-1, with D tentatively TRBD1 (5 bases). Germline V gene lookup returns CDR1 SGHNT and CDR2 YYREEE (reference sequence). V lost 2 bases to trimming and J lost 1 base, with 9 bases between them. This CDR3 has 14 residues. Here the CDR3 DNA reads TGTGCCAGCAGCTTACCGGGACCGAACACTGAAGCTTTCTTT. Translation gives CASSLPGPNTEAFF.

CDR3 nucleotides: TGTGCCAGCAGCGAAACGGGAGGCCCGTGGACGGAAGCTTTCTTT. This gives the protein CASSETGGPWTEAFF. The V gene is TRBV7-8, the J gene TRBJ1-1; the D is unclear. The CDR3 loop spans 15 amino acids. The V end lost 5 bases, the J end lost 8 bases, and 21 bases lay between the germline ends. Germline assignment: CDR1 SGHVS and CDR2 FQNEAQ.

This clone has a single count. The chain has TRBV9 and TRBJ1-4; D is ambiguous. The CDR3 is 12 amino acids. The V gene's germline CDR1 is SGDLS and CDR2 YYNGEE. With 3 bases removed from V and 6 bases from J, the gap between germline ends came to 6 bases. The CDR3 loop is CASSGGDEKLFF. For the CDR3, the DNA is TGTGCCAGCAGCGGTGGCGATGAAAAACTGTTTTTT.

The genes are TRBV7-2 and TRBJ2-5, with TRBD2 as a possible D gene (6 bases). The germline V gene has CDR1 SGHTA and CDR2 FQGNSA. V was clipped by 0 bases and J by 5 bases, with 16 bases between them. The CDR3 covers 16 residues. CDR3 DNA sequence: TGTGCCAGCAGCTTAGCGGGGGGTAAGGGGATTGAGACCCAGTACTTC. Translation: CASSLAGGKGIETQYF.

In DNA form, the CDR3 reads TGTGCCAGCAGCTTTAGTCCCGGGACAGGGGACAGTCAGCCCCAGCATTTT. Its translation: CASSFSPGTGDSQPQHF. The chain uses TRBV7-2 and TRBJ1-5; the match to TRBD1 covers 10 bases. Germline-derived CDR1 and CDR2 are SGHTA and FQGNSA. V dropped 3 bases and J dropped 6; count of bases not matched to a gene: 11. This CDR3 comprises 17 residues.

The V and J genes are TRBV30 and TRBJ2-7; D remains unclear. The CDR3 length is 12 residues. Germline lookup yields CDR1 GTSNPN and CDR2 SVGIG (reference sequence). Trimming shortened V by 4 bases and J by 4 bases, and 11 bases separated the two germline ends. CDR3 DNA: TGTGCCTGGACAGACTCCAGGTACGAGCAGTACTTC. It encodes CAWTDSRYEQYF.

This rearrangement joins TRBV4-1 to TRBJ1-4, with 10 bases fitting TRBD1. Germline trimming cut 4 bases from V and 7 bases from J; bases unmatched to any gene: 3. CDR1 is MGHRA, CDR2 YSYEKL, per germline. The CDR3 contains 14 residues. CDR3 residues: CASSPRDRGEKLFF. CDR3 DNA: TGCGCCAGCAGCCCCCGGGACAGGGGTGAAAAACTGTTTTTT.

Written as DNA, the CDR3 is TGCGCCAGCAGCTTTACTAGCGGCATCTTCTACAATGAGCAGTTCTTC. Protein: CASSFTSGIFYNEQFF. The chain has TRBV5-1 and TRBJ2-1, with TRBD2 matching 8 bases. The CDR3 is 16 amino acids. Germline CDR1 is SGHRS and CDR2 is YFSETQ. V lost 2 bases, J lost 3 bases, and 7 bases stayed unmatched.

The chain employs TRBV25-1 and TRBJ1-2, with unresolved D. Trimming stripped 1 base from V and 3 bases from J, with 12 bases between. The CDR3 has 15 amino acids. CDR1 and CDR2 (germline): MGHDK, SYGVNS. CDR3 loop: CASSELGGPHYGYTF. CDR3 sequence (DNA): TGTGCCAGCAGTGAATTGGGCGGACCTCACTATGGCTACACCTTC.

This chain joins TRBV7-9 and TRBJ1-1, with D unclear. The CDR3 covers 14 residues. The germline V and J ends were trimmed by 2 bases and 0 bases, with 7 bases remaining between them. CDR1 is SEHNR, CDR2 FQNEAQ, per germline (reference sequence). As DNA, the CDR3 is TGTGCCAGCAGCTTAATAGCAGTGAACACTGAAGCTTTCTTT. Translated: CASSLIAVNTEAFF.

The chain employs TRBV1 and TRBJ1-2. TRBV1 is annotated as a pseudogene. The CDR3 is made up of 18 amino acids. DNA of the CDR3: TGCACCAGCAGCCAAGATCTTGGTAGGGCCAGCGAAAACTATGGCTACACCTTC. This gives the protein CTSSQDLGRASENYGYTF.

The chain joins TRBV9 to TRBJ2-3; TRBD2 aligns across 11 bases. The germline V gene encodes CDR1 SGDLS and CDR2 YYNGEE. V was pared by 1 base and J by 1 base, with 8 bases of the junction left unmatched. The CDR3 consists of 18 residues. CDR3 sequence: CASSVKNSGGAGTDTQYF. For the CDR3, the DNA is TGTGCCAGCAGCGTAAAAAATAGCGGGGGGGCTGGCACAGATACGCAGTATTTT.

The V gene is TRBV14, the J gene TRBJ2-7; D is undetermined. The ends were cut back, 0 bases at V and 7 bases at J, with 10 bases in the middle. The V gene's germline CDR1 is SGHDN and CDR2 FVKESK. The CDR3 runs to 13 residues. The CDR3 DNA sequence: TGTGCCAGCAGCCAAGACTCCTTGGGGGAGCAGTACTTC. It encodes CASSQDSLGEQYF.

Concerning this clone: At one end, the junction sequence differs from germline, possibly due to a read error. This sequence joins TRBV7-9 and TRBJ2-3; D possibly corresponds to TRBD2 (9 bases). From germline, CDR1 is SEHNR and CDR2 FQNEAQ (reference sequence). This CDR3 has 15 residues. The CDR3 loop is CASSLAGQDTDTQYF. The CDR3 DNA follows: TGTGCCAGCAGCCTAGCGGGACAGGACACAGATACGCAGTATTTT.

This clone was seen a few times. J is TRBJ2-7 and V is TRBV30; perhaps D is TRBD1 or TRBD2 (7 bases each). Germline CDR1 reads GTSNPN; CDR2 reads SVGIG (reference sequence). Trimming left V 8 bases short and J 0 bases short, with 17 bases between. The CDR3 spans 14 residues. The CDR3 sequence is CAQGGDGGSYEQYF. For the CDR3, the DNA is TGTGCCCAGGGGGGGGACGGAGGCTCCTACGAGCAGTACTTC.

V gene TRBV11-2 combines with J gene TRBJ1-2, with D perhaps matching TRBD1 (6 bases). The CDR3 has 15 residues. V lost 5 bases and J 0 bases, leaving 13 bases between the germline ends. Germline CDR1 and CDR2: SGHAT and FQNNGV. CDR3 in amino acids: CASSVTGRANYGYTF. The DNA of the CDR3 is TGTGCCAGCAGCGTAACAGGGCGAGCTAACTATGGCTACACCTTC.

This chain uses TRBV5-1 with TRBJ1-1; 7 nucleotides line up with TRBD1. CDR1 is SGHRS and CDR2 is YFSETQ in the germline V gene. V was pared by 7 bases and J by 4 bases, with 13 bases of the junction left unmatched. The CDR3 has 15 residues. The CDR3: CASEEGTRQGTEAFF. The CDR3 nucleotides are TGCGCCAGCGAAGAGGGTACCCGACAGGGCACTGAAGCTTTCTTT.

The chain couples TRBV2 to TRBJ1-6, with D uncertain. The V gene lost 4 bases and the J gene lost 0 bases, with 7 bases spanning the gap. Germline V gene lookup returns CDR1 SNHLY and CDR2 FYNNEI. CDR3 length: 15 amino acids. The CDR3 bases are TGTGCCAGCAGTGGCGGGAGCTCCTATAATTCACCCCTCCACTTT. Its protein is CASSGGSSYNSPLHF.

V and J are TRBV6-5 and TRBJ1-3, with D unclear. V dropped 6 bases and J dropped 3 bases, with 15 bases sitting between them. This CDR3 contains 15 residues. Germline loops: CDR1 MNHEY, CDR2 SVGAGI. The CDR3 coding sequence is TGTGCCAGCAGAGAGTTGCGGCTCGGTGGAAACACCATATATTTT. This encodes CASRELRLGGNTIYF.